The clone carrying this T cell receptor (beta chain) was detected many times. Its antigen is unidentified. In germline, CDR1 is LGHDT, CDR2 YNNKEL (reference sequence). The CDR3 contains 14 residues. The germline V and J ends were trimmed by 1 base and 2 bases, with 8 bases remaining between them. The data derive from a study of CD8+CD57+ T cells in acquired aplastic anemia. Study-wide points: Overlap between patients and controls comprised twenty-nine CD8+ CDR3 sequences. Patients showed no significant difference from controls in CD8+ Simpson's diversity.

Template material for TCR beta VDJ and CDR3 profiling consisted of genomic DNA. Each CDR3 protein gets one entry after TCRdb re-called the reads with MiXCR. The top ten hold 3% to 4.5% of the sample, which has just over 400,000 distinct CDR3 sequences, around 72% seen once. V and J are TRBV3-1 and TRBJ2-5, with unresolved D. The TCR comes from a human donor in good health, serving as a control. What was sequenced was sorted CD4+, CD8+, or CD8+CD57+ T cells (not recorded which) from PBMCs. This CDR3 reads CASSQGLIQETQYF. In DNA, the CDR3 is TGTGCCAGCAGCCAAGGACTCATACAAGAGACCCAGTACTTC.